This is a list of T cell receptor beta chains from one sample in a study of T cells in localized non-small cell lung cancer. Sequencing used immunoSEQ multiplex PCR; TCRdb keeps in-frame clones, though not all of them. Altogether around 100,000 clones are present, approximately 86% being singletons, with the ten largest covering around 16%. This material consisted of peripheral blood, taken before any cancer treatment. These receptors were collected from a man between 35 and 75 years old with stage I squamous cell lung carcinoma. CDR3s leave out the opening cysteine and the closing phenylalanine or tryptophan.

>TRBV11-2|12
ASSLSRITGELF
>TRBV6-5|13
ASADLGGMNTEAF
>TRBV28|13
ASSSLDGIDQPQH
>TRBV9|11
ASSVRGGGELF
>TRBV6-5|11
ASSYEGSGELF
>TRBV18|13
ASSPARGDTGELF
>TRBV5-1|11
ASSLVGSNEQF
>TRBV14|20
ASSQVNLAGDAAQLNTGELF
>TRBV6-6|13
ASSYRGRGTDTQY
>TRBV7-8|14
ASSLKRTGTDYGYT
>TRBV6-1|9
ASSYRGKLF
>TRBV6-6|13
ASSYRSGAWNEQY
>TRBV29-1|15
SVPRGGWRGAVYEQF
>TRBV18|17
ASSPDLFRDNPNTGELF
>TRBV28|12
ASSPGQLNYGYT
>TRBV6-1|12
ASSEGFMNTEAF
>TRBV5-4|12
ASSLTVPGAGYT
>TRBV5-6|13
ASSLVEMNTGELF
>TRBV15|11
ATSREVDYGYT
>TRBV9|14
ASSRRGKGANYGYT
>TRBV11-2|9
ASSPNYEQY
>TRBV10-3|11
AISTSGGPNQF
>TRBV19|13
ASSLRQGVAGELF
>TRBV5-4|14
ASSGGTGATTGELF
>TRBV13|10
ASSLGLDGYT
>TRBV30|13
AWRVQQGFSYGYT
>TRBV9|14
ASSGLGSLLTGELF
>TRBV9|12
ASSRAGGDGIQY
>TRBV6-5|12
ASSYSRATYEQY
>TRBV29-1|12
SVAPQGGTGELF
>TRBV7-6|12
ASSRDRGNEKLF